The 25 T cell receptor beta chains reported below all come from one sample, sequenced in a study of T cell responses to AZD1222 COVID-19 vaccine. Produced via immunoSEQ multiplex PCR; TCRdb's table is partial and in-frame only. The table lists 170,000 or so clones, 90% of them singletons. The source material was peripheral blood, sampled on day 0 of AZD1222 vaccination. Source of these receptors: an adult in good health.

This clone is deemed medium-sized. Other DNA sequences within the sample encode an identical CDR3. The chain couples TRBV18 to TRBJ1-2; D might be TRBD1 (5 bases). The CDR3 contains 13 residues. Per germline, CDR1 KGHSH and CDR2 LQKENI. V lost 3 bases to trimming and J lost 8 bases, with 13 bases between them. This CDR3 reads CASSPSDTRGYTF. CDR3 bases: TGTGCCAGCTCACCGTCGGACACACGGGGCTACACCTTC.

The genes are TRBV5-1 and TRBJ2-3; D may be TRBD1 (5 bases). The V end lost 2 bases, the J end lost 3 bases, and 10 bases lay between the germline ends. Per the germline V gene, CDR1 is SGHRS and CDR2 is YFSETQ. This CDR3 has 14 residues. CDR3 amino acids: CASSFSGITDTQYF. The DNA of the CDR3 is TGCGCCAGCAGCTTTTCAGGGATAACAGATACGCAGTATTTT.

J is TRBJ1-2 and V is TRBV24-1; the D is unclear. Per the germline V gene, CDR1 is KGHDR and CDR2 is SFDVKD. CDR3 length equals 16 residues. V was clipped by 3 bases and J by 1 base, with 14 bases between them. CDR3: CATSDPGRVGNYGYTF. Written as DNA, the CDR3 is TGTGCCACCAGTGATCCCGGGAGGGTGGGTAACTATGGCTACACCTTC.

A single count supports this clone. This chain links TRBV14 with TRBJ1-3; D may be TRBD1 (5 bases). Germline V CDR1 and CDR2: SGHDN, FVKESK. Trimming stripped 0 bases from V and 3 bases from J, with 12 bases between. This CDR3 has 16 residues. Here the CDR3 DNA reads TGTGCCAGCAGCCAAGAACAGGCCGGAGTTGGAAACACCATATATTTT. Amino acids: CASSQEQAGVGNTIYF.

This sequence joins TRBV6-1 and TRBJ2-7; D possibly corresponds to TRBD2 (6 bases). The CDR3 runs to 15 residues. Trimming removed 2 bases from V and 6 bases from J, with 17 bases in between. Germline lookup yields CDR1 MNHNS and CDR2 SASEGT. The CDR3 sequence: CASSEIGRERAEQYF. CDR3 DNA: TGTGCCAGCAGTGAAATAGGACGCGAGCGGGCCGAGCAGTACTTC.

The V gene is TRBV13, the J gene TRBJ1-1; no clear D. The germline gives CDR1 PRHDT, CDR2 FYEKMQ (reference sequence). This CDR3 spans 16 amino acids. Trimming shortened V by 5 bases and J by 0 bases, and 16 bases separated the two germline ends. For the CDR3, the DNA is TGTGCCAGCAGCGGACTTGGACGTGGGGTGAACACTGAAGCTTTCTTT. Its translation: CASSGLGRGVNTEAFF.

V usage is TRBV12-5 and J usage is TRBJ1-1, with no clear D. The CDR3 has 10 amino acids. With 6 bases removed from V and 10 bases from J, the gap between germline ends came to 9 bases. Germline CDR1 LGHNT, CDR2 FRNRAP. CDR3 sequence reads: CASGAAGAFF. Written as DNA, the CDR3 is TGTGCTAGTGGAGCGGCAGGAGCTTTCTTT. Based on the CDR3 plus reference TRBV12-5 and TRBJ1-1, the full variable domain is DARVTQTPRHKVTEMGQEVTMRCQPILGHNTVFWYRQTMMQGLELLAYFRNRAPLDDSGMPKDRFSAEMPDATLATLKIQPSEPRDSAVYFCASGAAGAFFGQGTRLTVV.

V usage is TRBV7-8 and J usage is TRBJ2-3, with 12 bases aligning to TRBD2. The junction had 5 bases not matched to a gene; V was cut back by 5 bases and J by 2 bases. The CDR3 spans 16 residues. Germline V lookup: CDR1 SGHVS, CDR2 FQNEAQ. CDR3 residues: CASSVTSGGLTDTQYF. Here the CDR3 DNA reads TGTGCCAGCAGCGTGACTAGCGGGGGCCTCACAGATACGCAGTATTTT.

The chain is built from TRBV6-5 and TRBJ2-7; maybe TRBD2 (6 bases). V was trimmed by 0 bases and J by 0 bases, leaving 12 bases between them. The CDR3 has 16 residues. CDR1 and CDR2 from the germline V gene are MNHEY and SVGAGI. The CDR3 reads CASSYSRSGSSYEQYF. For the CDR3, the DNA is TGTGCCAGCAGTTACTCCCGTAGCGGCAGCTCCTACGAGCAGTACTTC.

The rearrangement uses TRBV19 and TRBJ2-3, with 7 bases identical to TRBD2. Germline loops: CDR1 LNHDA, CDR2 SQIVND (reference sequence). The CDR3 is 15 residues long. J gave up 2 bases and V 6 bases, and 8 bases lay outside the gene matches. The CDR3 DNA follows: TGTGCCAGTAGCCTCACTAGCGCCCTCACAGATACGCAGTATTTT. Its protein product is CASSLTSALTDTQYF.

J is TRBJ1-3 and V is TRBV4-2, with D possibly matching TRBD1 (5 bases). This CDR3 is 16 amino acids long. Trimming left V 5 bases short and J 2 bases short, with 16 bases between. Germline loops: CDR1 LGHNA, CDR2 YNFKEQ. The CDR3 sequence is CASSYAEGATGNTIYF. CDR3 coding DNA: TGTGCCAGCAGCTACGCCGAAGGGGCAACTGGAAACACCATATATTTT.

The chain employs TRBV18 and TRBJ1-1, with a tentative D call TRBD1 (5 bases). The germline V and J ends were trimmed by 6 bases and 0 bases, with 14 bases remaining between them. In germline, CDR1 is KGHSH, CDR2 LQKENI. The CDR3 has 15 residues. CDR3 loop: CASSRGRGMNTEAFF. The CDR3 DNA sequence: TGTGCCAGCTCGAGAGGGAGGGGTATGAACACTGAAGCTTTCTTT.

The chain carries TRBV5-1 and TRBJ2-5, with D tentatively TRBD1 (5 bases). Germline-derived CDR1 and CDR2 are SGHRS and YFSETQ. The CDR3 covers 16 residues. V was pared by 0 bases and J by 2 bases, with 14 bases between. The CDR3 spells CASSLGVGQGQETQYF. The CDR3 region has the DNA TGCGCCAGCAGCTTGGGAGTGGGGCAAGGTCAAGAGACCCAGTACTTC.

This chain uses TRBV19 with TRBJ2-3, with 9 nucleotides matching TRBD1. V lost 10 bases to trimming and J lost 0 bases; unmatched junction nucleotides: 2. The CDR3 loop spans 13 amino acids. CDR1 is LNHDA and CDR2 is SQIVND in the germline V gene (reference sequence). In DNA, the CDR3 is TGTGCCACTGGGACAGGGAGCACAGATACGCAGTATTTT. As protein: CATGTGSTDTQYF.

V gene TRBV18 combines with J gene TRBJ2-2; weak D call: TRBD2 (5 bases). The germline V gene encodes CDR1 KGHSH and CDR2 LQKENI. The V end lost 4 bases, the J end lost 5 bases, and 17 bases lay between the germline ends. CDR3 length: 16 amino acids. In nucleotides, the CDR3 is TGTGCCAGCTCACGGGATGAGTCTCCGGGGACCGGGGAGCTGTTTTTT. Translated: CASSRDESPGTGELFF. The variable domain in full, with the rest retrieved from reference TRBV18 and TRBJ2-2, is NAGVMQNPRHLVRRRGQEARLRCSPMKGHSHVYWYRQLPEEGLKFMVYLQKENIIDESGMPKERFSAEFPKEGPSILRIQQVVRGDSAAYFCASSRDESPGTGELFFGEGSRLTVL.

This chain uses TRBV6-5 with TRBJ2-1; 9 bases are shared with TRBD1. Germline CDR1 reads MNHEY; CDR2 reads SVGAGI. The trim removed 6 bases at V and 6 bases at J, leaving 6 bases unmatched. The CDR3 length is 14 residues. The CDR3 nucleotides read TGTGCCAGCAGGACAGGGGGGAGGGGCAATGAGCAGTTCTTC. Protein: CASRTGGRGNEQFF.

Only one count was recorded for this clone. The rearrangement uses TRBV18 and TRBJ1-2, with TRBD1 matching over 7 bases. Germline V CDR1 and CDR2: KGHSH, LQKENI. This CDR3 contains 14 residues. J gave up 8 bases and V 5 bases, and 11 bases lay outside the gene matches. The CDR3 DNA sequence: TGTGCCAGCTCAGCCACAGGGGCGAACGGCGGCTACACCTTC. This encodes CASSATGANGGYTF.

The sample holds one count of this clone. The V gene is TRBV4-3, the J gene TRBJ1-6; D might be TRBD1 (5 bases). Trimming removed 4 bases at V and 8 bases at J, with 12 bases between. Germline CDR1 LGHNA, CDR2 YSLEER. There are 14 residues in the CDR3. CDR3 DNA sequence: TGCGCCAGCAGCCGGGGAGGCAGGGATTCACCCCTCCACTTT. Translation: CASSRGGRDSPLHF.

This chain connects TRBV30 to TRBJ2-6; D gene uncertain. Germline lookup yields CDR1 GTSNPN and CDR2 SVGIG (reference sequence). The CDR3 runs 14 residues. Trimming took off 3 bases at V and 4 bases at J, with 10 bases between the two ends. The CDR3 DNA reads TGTGCCTGGAGAAGGGCATCCGGGGCCAACGTCCTGACTTTC. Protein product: CAWRRASGANVLTF.

The DNA for the CDR3 is TGCGCCAGCAGCCAAGAGCCTAGCACAGATACGCAGTATTTT. This encodes CASSQEPSTDTQYF. V and J are TRBV4-3 and TRBJ2-3, with unresolved D. CDR3 size: 14 residues. V was clipped by 0 bases and J by 0 bases, with 4 bases between them. Looked up from germline, CDR1 is LGHNA and CDR2 is YSLEER.

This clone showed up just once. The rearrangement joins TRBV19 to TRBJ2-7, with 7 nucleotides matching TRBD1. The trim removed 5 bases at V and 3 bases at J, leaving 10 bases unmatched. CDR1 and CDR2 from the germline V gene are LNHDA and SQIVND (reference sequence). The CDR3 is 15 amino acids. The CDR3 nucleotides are TGTGCCAGTAGTGATCCGGGACAGACCCTCTACGAGCAGTACTTC. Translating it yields CASSDPGQTLYEQYF.

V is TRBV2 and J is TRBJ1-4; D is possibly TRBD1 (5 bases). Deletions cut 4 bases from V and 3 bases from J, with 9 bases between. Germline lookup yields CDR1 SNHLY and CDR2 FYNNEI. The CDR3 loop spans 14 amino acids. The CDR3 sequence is CASSVEGSNEKLFF. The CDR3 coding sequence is TGTGCCAGCAGTGTTGAGGGGTCTAATGAAAAACTGTTTTTT.

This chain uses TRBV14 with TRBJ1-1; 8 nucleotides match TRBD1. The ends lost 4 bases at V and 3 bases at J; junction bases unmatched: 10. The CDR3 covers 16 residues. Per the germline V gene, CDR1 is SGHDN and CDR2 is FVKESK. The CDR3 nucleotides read TGTGCCAGCAGCCGAATCAGGGGGCGAGTGGACACTGAAGCTTTCTTT. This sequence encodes CASSRIRGRVDTEAFF. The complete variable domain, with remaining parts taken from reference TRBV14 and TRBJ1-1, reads EAGVTQFPSHSVIEKGQTVTLRCDPISGHDNLYWYRRVMGKEIKFLLHFVKESKQDESGMPNNRFLAERTGGTYSTLKVQPAELEDSGVYFCASSRIRGRVDTEAFFGQGTRLTVV.

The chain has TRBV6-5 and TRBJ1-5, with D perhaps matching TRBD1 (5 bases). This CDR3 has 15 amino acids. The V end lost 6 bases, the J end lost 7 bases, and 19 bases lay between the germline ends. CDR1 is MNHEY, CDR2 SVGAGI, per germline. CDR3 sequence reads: CASSPGRGGRQPQHF. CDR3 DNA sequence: TGTGCCAGCAGCCCGGGGAGGGGAGGAAGACAGCCCCAGCATTTT.

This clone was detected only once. The CDR3 coding sequence is TGTGCCAGCAGCTTAGGTGATAGGGGGCAGGGGCAGCCCCAGCATTTT. It yields the protein CASSLGDRGQGQPQHF. J is TRBJ1-5 and V is TRBV11-2, with 7 nucleotides matching TRBD1. Germline lookup yields CDR1 SGHAT and CDR2 FQNNGV. V shed 1 base and J 7 bases; nucleotides not matched to a gene: 10. The CDR3 totals 16 residues.